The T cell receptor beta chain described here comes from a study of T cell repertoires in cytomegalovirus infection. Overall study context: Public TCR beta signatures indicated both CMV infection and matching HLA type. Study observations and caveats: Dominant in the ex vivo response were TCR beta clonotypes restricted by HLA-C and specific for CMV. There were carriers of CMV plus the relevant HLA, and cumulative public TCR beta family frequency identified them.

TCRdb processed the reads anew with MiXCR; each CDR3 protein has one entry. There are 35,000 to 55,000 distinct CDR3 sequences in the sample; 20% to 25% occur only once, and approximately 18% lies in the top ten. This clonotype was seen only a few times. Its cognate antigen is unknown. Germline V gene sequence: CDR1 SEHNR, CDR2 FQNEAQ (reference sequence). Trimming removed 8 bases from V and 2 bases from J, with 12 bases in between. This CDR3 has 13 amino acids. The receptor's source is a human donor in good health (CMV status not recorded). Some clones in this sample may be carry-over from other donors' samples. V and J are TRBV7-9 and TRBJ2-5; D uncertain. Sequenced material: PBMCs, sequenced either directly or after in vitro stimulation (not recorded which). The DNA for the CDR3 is TGTGCCAGCTCCCGACCCGGACAAGAGACCCAGTACTTC. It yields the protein CASSRPGQETQYF.